Below are 24 T cell receptor beta chains sequenced from a single sample in a study of graft-versus-host responses after intestinal transplantation (dated by TCRdb to about 2021). Libraries were constructed by the immunoSEQ multiplex PCR assay. Entries here come from immuneACCESS through TCRdb and include only in-frame sequences with V and J called. Some clones fail to appear in such tables; in the studies checked, an unresolved V gene covers under half of the shortfall, and the cause of the remainder is unknown. The sample yields some 8,500 clones; roughly 92% were counted once. Clones ranked in the top ten supply over 1.3% of the sample. Sequenced material: PBMCs, taken around 31 days after intestinal transplant. These receptors originate from a human patient who received an intestinal transplant, so some T cells may come from the graft donor.

The CDR3 is CASSFRAQETQYF. The CDR3 DNA is TGTGCCAGCAGCTTCAGGGCCCAAGAGACCCAGTACTTC. The rearrangement joins TRBV5-6 to TRBJ2-5; D perhaps matches TRBD1 (5 bases). Per germline, CDR1 SGHDT and CDR2 YYEEEE. The CDR3 has 13 amino acids. The V gene lost 2 bases and the J gene lost 1 base, with 6 bases spanning the gap.

V and J are TRBV5-4 and TRBJ2-3, with TRBD2 identical over 14 bases. Germline assignment: CDR1 SGHNT and CDR2 YYREEE (reference sequence). This CDR3 has 15 amino acids. The V and J ends lost 9 bases and 5 bases, in that order; junction bases with no gene match: 8. The chain's CDR3 is CATRLAGGRRDTQYF. The CDR3, as DNA: TGTGCCACTAGACTAGCGGGGGGGAGGAGAGATACGCAGTATTTT.

The chain couples TRBV19 to TRBJ2-7; D not resolved. Germline V gene data show CDR1 as LNHDA and CDR2 as SQIVND (reference sequence). Trimming cost V 4 bases and J 2 bases, with 12 bases left between them. The CDR3 is 14 amino acids. The CDR3 here is CASSTFSGTYEQYF. In nucleotides, the CDR3 is TGTGCCAGTAGTACCTTCAGTGGAACCTACGAGCAGTACTTC.

This clone was picked up one time. The chain recombines TRBV7-6 with TRBJ1-3, with D possibly TRBD1 on 6 matching bases. CDR1 is SGHVS, CDR2 FNYEAQ, per germline. This CDR3 region has 13 residues. The V end was cut by 1 base, the J end by 10 bases, with 11 bases between. The CDR3 nucleotides read TGTGCCAGCAGCTTAGACAGGGCCGATACCATATATTTT. Translation: CASSLDRADTIYF.

The V and J genes are TRBV27 and TRBJ2-1, with D tentatively TRBD2 (7 bases). The CDR3 runs 16 residues. Germline values: CDR1 MNHEY, CDR2 SMNVEV (reference sequence). Deletions cut 5 bases from V and 4 bases from J, with 18 bases between. CDR3 sequence (DNA): TGTGCCAGCAGTAACGAGGGGGGGGGCATATACAATGAGCAGTTCTTC. It translates to CASSNEGGGIYNEQFF.

V usage is TRBV7-6 and J usage is TRBJ2-1; 7 bases fit TRBD2. The CDR3 has 16 residues. Germline CDR1 is SGHVS and CDR2 is FNYEAQ. The V gene end was trimmed by 4 bases and the J gene end by 8 bases; junction bases not matched to a gene: 14. CDR3 DNA sequence: TGTGCCAGCAGCTCCTCGACTAGCACCTCTCGGCATGAGCAGTTCTTC. Translated: CASSSSTSTSRHEQFF.

V is TRBV6-5 and J is TRBJ1-1; the D is unclear. This CDR3 is 13 amino acids long. Per germline, CDR1 MNHEY and CDR2 SVGAGI. With 5 bases removed from V and 2 bases from J, the gap between germline ends came to 9 bases. The CDR3 DNA is TGTGCCAGCAGTCCGGACTTTAACACTGAAGCTTTCTTT. It codes for CASSPDFNTEAFF.

DNA for the CDR3: TGCAGCGGATTGACAGGGAACACTGAAGCTTTCTTT. Its translation is CSGLTGNTEAFF. The rearrangement uses TRBV29-1 and TRBJ1-1, with a possible D match to TRBD1 (6 bases). Germline-derived CDR1 and CDR2 are SQVTM and ANQGSEA. The CDR3 sequence is 12 residues long. V lost 7 bases and J lost 1, with 10 bases in between.

The V and J genes are TRBV6-4 and TRBJ2-3; TRBD1 aligns across 8 bases. V shed 3 bases and J 3 bases; nucleotides not matched to a gene: 5. The germline V gene encodes CDR1 MRHNA and CDR2 SNTAGT. The CDR3 consists of 15 residues. In DNA form, the CDR3 reads TGTGCCAGCAGTGAGGGGCGACAGGGGACAGATACGCAGTATTTT. It codes for CASSEGRQGTDTQYF.

This clone was seen just once. The chain joins TRBV5-8 to TRBJ2-1; 9 bases fit TRBD1. J gave up 2 bases and V 5 bases, and 5 bases lay outside the gene matches. The germline gives CDR1 SGHTS, CDR2 YDEGEE. This CDR3 has 15 residues. CDR3 in DNA: TGTGCCAGCAGGACCGGGACAGGGACCTACAATGAGCAGTTCTTC. Its translation: CASRTGTGTYNEQFF. The variable domain in full, completed from reference TRBV5-8 and TRBJ2-1, reads EAGVTQSPTHLIKTRGQQATLRCSPISGHTSVYWYQQALGLGLQFLLWYDEGEERNRGNFPPRFSGRQFPNYSSELNVNALELEDSALYLCASRTGTGTYNEQFFGPGTRLTVL.

In nucleotides, the CDR3 is TGTGCCAGCAGTCAGACTAGCGGGACGTACCAAGAGACCCAGTACTTC. Its protein is CASSQTSGTYQETQYF. J is TRBJ2-5 and V is TRBV6-7, with 11 nucleotides matching TRBD2. TRBV6-7 is designated an ORF whose function remains uncertain. V shed 5 bases, J shed 0 bases, and the junction held 5 bases outside the gene matches. The CDR3 spans 16 residues.

The chain is built from TRBV5-6 and TRBJ1-5; 11 nucleotides line up with TRBD1. Trimming removed 0 bases from V and 6 bases from J; junction bases left unmatched: 5. Germline CDR1 reads SGHDT; CDR2 reads YYEEEE. The CDR3 runs 16 residues. The DNA of the CDR3 is TGTGCCAGCAGCTTGGGGGGGACAGGGGGAAGTCAGCCCCAGCATTTT. Translated, it gives CASSLGGTGGSQPQHF.

The chain is built from TRBV7-3 and TRBJ1-4, with TRBD1 identical over 10 bases. The CDR3 length is 14 residues. V gave up 4 bases and J gave up 8 bases; unmatched junction bases: 4. Germline V gives CDR1 SGHTA, CDR2 FQGTGA. In DNA form, the CDR3 reads TGTGCCAGCAGCTCTGGGACAGGGGAAGAAAAACTGTTTTTT. It translates to CASSSGTGEEKLFF.

The chain combines TRBV28 with TRBJ2-3, with TRBD2 matching over 8 bases. This CDR3 spans 16 amino acids. Germline V CDR1 and CDR2: MDHEN, SYDVKM. With 4 bases clipped from V and 5 bases from J, the junction kept 11 bases outside the gene matches. CDR3 loop: CASSSEVAGTRDTQYF. The CDR3 nucleotides read TGTGCCAGCAGTTCCGAAGTAGCGGGGACGAGAGATACGCAGTATTTT.

This chain links TRBV4-1 with TRBJ2-2; 9 positions match TRBD2. The CDR3 extends over 13 amino acids. CDR1 and CDR2 from the germline V gene are MGHRA and YSYEKL. Trimming cost V 4 bases and J 8 bases; bases outside gene matches: 2. The CDR3 DNA is TGCGCCAGCAGCCCGCGGGAGGGAGGGGAGCTGTTTTTT. It translates to CASSPREGGELFF.

The genes are TRBV7-8 and TRBJ2-5, with 7 bases lining up with TRBD2. The V gene end was trimmed by 2 bases and the J gene end by 0 bases; junction bases not matched to a gene: 9. The germline CDR1 and CDR2 sequences are SGHVS and FQNEAQ. The CDR3 sequence is 17 residues long. The CDR3 DNA is TGTGCCAGCAGCTTAATCGGAGCGGGGTCGTACCAAGAGACCCAGTACTTC. Residues: CASSLIGAGSYQETQYF. The complete variable domain, with remaining parts taken from reference TRBV7-8 and TRBJ2-5, reads GAGVSQSPRYKVAKRGQDVALRCDPISGHVSLFWYQQALGQGPEFLTYFQNEAQLDKSGLPSDRFFAERPEGSVSTLKIQRTQQEDSAVYLCASSLIGAGSYQETQYFGPGTRLLVL.

J is TRBJ1-2 and V is TRBV7-9; D is possibly TRBD1 (6 bases). The V and J ends lost 5 bases and 7 bases respectively, with 20 bases between them. The CDR3 length is 15 residues. Germline V gene sequence: CDR1 SEHNR, CDR2 FQNEAQ (reference sequence). The CDR3 sequence: CASSPPGQGNGGYTF. CDR3 coding DNA: TGTGCCAGCAGCCCCCCCGGGCAGGGGAACGGTGGCTACACCTTC.

This clone was seen more than once but under ten times. The chain is built from TRBV4-2 and TRBJ2-7; D gene ambiguous. Germline V gene lookup returns CDR1 LGHNA and CDR2 YNFKEQ. The length of the CDR3 is 11 residues. Deletions cut 4 bases from V and 5 bases from J, with 6 bases between. Here the CDR3 reads CASSLGNEQYF. CDR3 nucleotides: TGTGCCAGCAGCCTGGGTAACGAGCAGTACTTC.

V is TRBV29-1 and J is TRBJ2-1; a weak D match, TRBD2 (6 bases). Germline V gene sequence: CDR1 SQVTM, CDR2 ANQGSEA. V lost 2 bases and J lost 0, with 11 bases in between. There are 15 residues in the CDR3. The CDR3 bases are TGCAGCGTTGAAATAGGGACTTACTCCTACAATGAGCAGTTCTTC. Its translation is CSVEIGTYSYNEQFF.

The chain employs TRBV5-1 and TRBJ1-4; tentative D call: TRBD1 (5 bases). Germline lookup yields CDR1 SGHRS and CDR2 YFSETQ. The length of the CDR3 is 14 residues. V was shortened by 0 bases and J by 6 bases, with 9 bases between the two germline ends. The chain's CDR3 is CASSLVGEDEKLFF. The CDR3 nucleotides are TGCGCCAGCAGCTTGGTAGGGGAGGATGAAAAACTGTTTTTT.

This chain connects TRBV7-9 to TRBJ1-2; perhaps TRBD1 as D (6 bases). This CDR3 region has 15 residues. CDR1 and CDR2 (germline): SEHNR, FQNEAQ (reference sequence). V shed 2 bases and J shed 7 bases, with 17 bases lying between them. The CDR3 nucleotides read TGTGCCAGCAGCTTATATCTGGGGGCCAGCGGTGGCTACACCTTC. It encodes CASSLYLGASGGYTF.

This chain uses TRBV2 with TRBJ2-4; D is unclear. There are 14 residues in the CDR3. Germline V gene sequence: CDR1 SNHLY, CDR2 FYNNEI. The V end was cut by 7 bases, the J end by 0 bases, with 10 bases between. Here the CDR3 DNA reads TGTGCCAGCATGTTGTCGGAAGCCAAAAACATTCAGTACTTC. Its translation is CASMLSEAKNIQYF.

The chain combines TRBV11-2 with TRBJ2-3; D possibly matches TRBD1 or TRBD2 (5 bases each). Germline V CDR1 and CDR2: SGHAT, FQNNGV. Trimming removed 4 bases from V and 6 bases from J, with 8 bases in between. CDR3 length equals 12 residues. Here the CDR3 reads CASSSWGDTQYF. The CDR3 DNA reads TGTGCCAGCAGCTCGTGGGGGGATACGCAGTATTTT.

In DNA, the CDR3 is TGCGCCAGCAGCCAAGGCAACAGGGTCGGGACTGAAGCTTTCTTT. Its protein product is CASSQGNRVGTEAFF. This chain uses TRBV4-1 with TRBJ1-1; D may be TRBD1 (6 bases). The ends were cut back, 1 base at V and 5 bases at J, with 14 bases in the middle. This CDR3 has 15 residues. Germline values: CDR1 MGHRA, CDR2 YSYEKL.